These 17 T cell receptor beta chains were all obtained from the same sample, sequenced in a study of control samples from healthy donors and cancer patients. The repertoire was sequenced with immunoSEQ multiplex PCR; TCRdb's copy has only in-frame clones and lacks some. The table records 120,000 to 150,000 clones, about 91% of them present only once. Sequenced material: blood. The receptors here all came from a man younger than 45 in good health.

CDR3 DNA: TGTGCCAGTAGGGCCCCGCGGAGACAAAAGGGGTATGGCTACACCTTC. Translated: CASRAPRRQKGYGYTF. The V and J genes are TRBV19 and TRBJ1-2, with a possible D match to TRBD1 (5 bases). This CDR3 comprises 16 residues. Germline CDR1 is LNHDA and CDR2 is SQIVND (reference sequence). V was shortened by 6 bases and J by 5 bases, with 22 bases between the two germline ends.

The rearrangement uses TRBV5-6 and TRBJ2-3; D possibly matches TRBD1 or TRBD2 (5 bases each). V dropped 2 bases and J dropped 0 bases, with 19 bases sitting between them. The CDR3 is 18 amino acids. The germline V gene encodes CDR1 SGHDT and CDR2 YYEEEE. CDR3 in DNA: TGTGCCAGCAGCTTAGGGCCCCCGGGACCACTTAGCACAGATACGCAGTATTTT. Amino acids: CASSLGPPGPLSTDTQYF.

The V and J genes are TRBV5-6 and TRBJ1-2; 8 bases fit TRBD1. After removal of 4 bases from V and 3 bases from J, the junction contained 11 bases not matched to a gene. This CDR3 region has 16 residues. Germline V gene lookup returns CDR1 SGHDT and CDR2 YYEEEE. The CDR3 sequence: CASSLHPSTGDYGYTF. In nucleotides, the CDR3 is TGTGCCAGCAGCCTACACCCCTCGACAGGGGACTATGGCTACACCTTC.

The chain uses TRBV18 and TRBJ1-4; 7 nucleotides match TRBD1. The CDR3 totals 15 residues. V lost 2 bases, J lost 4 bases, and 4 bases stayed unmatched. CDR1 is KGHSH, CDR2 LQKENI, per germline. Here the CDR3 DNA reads TGTGCCAGCTCACCAGCAGGGGGGATTAATGAAAAACTGTTTTTT. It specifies CASSPAGGINEKLFF.

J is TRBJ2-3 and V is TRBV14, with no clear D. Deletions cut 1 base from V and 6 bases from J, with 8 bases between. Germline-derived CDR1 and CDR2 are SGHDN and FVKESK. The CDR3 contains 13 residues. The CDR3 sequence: CASSQVYGDTQYF. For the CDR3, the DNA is TGTGCCAGCAGCCAAGTTTATGGGGATACGCAGTATTTT.

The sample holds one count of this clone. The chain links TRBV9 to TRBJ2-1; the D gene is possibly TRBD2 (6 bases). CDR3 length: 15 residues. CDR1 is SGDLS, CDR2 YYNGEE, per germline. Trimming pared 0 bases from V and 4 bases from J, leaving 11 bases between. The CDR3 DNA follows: TGTGCCAGCAGCGTAGATAGCGGAACTTACAATGAGCAGTTCTTC. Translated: CASSVDSGTYNEQFF.

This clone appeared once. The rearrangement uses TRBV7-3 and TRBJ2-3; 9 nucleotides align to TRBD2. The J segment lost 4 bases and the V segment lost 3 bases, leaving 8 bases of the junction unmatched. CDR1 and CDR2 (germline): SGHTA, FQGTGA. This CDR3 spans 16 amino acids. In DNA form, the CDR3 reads TGTGCCAGCAGCTTTAGCGGGGGTGCGGTCCCAGATACGCAGTATTTT. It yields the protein CASSFSGGAVPDTQYF.

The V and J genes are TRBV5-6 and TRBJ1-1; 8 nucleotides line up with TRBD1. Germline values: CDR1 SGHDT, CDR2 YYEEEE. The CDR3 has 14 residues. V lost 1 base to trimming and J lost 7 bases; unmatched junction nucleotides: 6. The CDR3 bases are TGTGCCAGCAGCTTGCAGGGGGCGCGTGGTGAAGCTTTCTTT. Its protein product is CASSLQGARGEAFF.

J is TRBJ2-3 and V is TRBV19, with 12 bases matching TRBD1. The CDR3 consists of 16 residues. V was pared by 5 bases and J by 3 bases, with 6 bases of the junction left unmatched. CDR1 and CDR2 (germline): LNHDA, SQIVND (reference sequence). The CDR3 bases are TGTGCCAGTAGTCCCGGGACAGGGGGCAGGACAGATACGCAGTATTTT. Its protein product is CASSPGTGGRTDTQYF.

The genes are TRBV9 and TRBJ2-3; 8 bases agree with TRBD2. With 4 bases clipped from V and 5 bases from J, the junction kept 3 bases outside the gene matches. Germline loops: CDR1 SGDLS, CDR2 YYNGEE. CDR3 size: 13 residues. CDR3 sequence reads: CASSSSGGDTQYF. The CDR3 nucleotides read TGTGCCAGCAGCTCCAGCGGGGGAGATACGCAGTATTTT.

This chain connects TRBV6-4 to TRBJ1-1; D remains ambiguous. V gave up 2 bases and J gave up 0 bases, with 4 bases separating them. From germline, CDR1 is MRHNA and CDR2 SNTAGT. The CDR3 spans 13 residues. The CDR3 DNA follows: TGTGCCAGCAGTGACGGGTTGAACACTGAAGCTTTCTTT. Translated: CASSDGLNTEAFF.

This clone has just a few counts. The CDR3 nucleotides read TGTGCCAGCAGCTTATCGCCTTCCTACGAGCAGTACTTC. Its translation is CASSLSPSYEQYF. V gene TRBV7-3 combines with J gene TRBJ2-7; no firm D call. CDR3 length equals 13 residues. Germline values: CDR1 SGHTA, CDR2 FQGTGA. The V and J ends lost 2 bases and 1 base respectively, with 6 bases between them.

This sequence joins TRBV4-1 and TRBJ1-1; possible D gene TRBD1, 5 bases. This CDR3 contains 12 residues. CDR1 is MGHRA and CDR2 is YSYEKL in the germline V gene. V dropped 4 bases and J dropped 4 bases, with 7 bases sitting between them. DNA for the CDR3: TGCGCCAGCAGCCCGCAGGGCACTGAAGCTTTCTTT. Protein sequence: CASSPQGTEAFF.

This CDR3 is CASRPSGQHNYGYTF. The CDR3 DNA reads as TGTGCCAGTAGGCCCTCGGGACAGCATAACTATGGCTACACCTTC. The chain combines TRBV19 with TRBJ1-2; 7 bases are a match to TRBD1. This CDR3 contains 15 residues. The trim removed 6 bases at V and 1 base at J, leaving 8 bases unmatched. Germline V gives CDR1 LNHDA, CDR2 SQIVND (reference sequence).

CDR3 amino acids: CASSPRRGTWGYEQYF. The CDR3 DNA reads TGTGCCAGCAGCCCTCGGCGGGGGACGTGGGGTTACGAGCAGTACTTC. This rearrangement joins TRBV14 to TRBJ2-7, with 7 positions matching TRBD2. Germline assignment: CDR1 SGHDN and CDR2 FVKESK. J was trimmed by 4 bases and V by 4 bases; bases with no gene match: 13. This CDR3 contains 16 residues.

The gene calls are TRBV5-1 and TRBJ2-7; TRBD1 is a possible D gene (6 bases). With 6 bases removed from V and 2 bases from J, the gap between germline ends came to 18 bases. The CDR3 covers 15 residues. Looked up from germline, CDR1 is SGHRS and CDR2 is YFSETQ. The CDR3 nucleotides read TGCGCCAGCAAGGCCCTGGACAGCCGTCCCTACGAGCAGTACTTC. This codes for CASKALDSRPYEQYF.

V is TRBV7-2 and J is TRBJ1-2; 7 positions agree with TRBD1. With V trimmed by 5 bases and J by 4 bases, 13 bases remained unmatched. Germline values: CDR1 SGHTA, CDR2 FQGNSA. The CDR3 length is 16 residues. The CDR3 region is CASSPSALGGSYGYTF. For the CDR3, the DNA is TGTGCCAGCAGCCCGAGCGCATTAGGGGGCTCCTATGGCTACACCTTC.